This entry describes one T cell receptor beta chain. This clonotype has more than one count but fewer than ten. Its antigen is currently not known. No base quality information exists; no much larger clone differs at one position. These data are taken from a study of identical twins' blood T cells (dated by TCRdb to 2012 to 2014). General notes on the study: The approximately 12 libraries, six for the alpha chain and six for the beta chain, yielded 45 million to 55 million Illumina reads in total. TCR alpha and beta chain repertoires of three pairs of monozygous twins were compared using next-generation sequencing to assess genetic influence on repertoire formation. Summary of the overall study and its limitations: V gene usage was reported to be markedly more similar within twin pairs than between unrelated donors, even among non-selected out-of-frame TCRbeta clonotypes. The number of shared CDR3 clonotypes between two donors was mainly determined by the product of their cloneset sizes, and twins did not clearly deviate from this trend. Looking at the most abundant TCRbeta clonotypes, every donor had more CDR3 sequences in common with her twin than with unrelated donors. Because the twins were reared together, environmental influences could not be ruled out as the explanation for twin similarity. Validation by independent studies was stated to be required for the proposed role of the TCRalpha J segment in MHC recognition during thymic selection.

The library was made by 5' RACE. The data were produced on an Illumina Genome Analyzer IIx. The RNA-based TCR cDNA libraries were made using a previously described protocol that was modified in several ways. Sample-specific barcodes were introduced on both ends of each TCR cDNA library during cDNA synthesis and amplification to prevent cross-contamination. The original methods were these. Each individual had between about 85,000 and nearly 500,000 identified clonotypes, and each library contained roughly 2 to 3.6 million CDR3-containing reads. Reads carrying improper barcode index combinations were removed, after which the MiTCR software was used to build a cloneset for each library. While assembling CDR3 clonotypes, MiTCR corrected PCR and sequencing errors and either filtered or rescued low-quality reads. Artificial out-of-frame clonotypes were removed by being mapped to in-frame sequences, with one indel in the CDR3 allowed. Similarity of V and J gene usage between donors was measured as Jensen-Shannon divergence divided by mean entropy. The public reads were run again by TCRdb, first through fastp at Q25 and then through MiXCR, and only productive beta chains were kept. Each entry merges the rows of one CDR3 protein and shows their most common DNA and genes. For this entry, the V and J calls and clone size follow TCRdb and not the study's own pipeline. The sample table records 300,000 to 400,000 distinct CDR3 sequences; under 30% of these occur just once. The top ten clonotypes cover roughly 5.5% of the sample.

Donors were six healthy women forming three monozygous twin pairs. Each of the three twin pairs had been raised together, and the twins in each pair were thought likely to have encountered the same infectious agents and vaccines. RNA was isolated from peripheral blood mononuclear cells and used to prepare TCR cDNA libraries. The CDR3 has 16 amino acids, counting the end cysteine and phenylalanine. Kept here is only the CDR3 DNA, which spans 48 bases and is read in frame from base 1. CDR1 and CDR2, per the germline V gene, are SGHVS and FQNEAQ. The junction shows trimming of 2 bases on V and 8 bases on J, and the gene matches do not reach 11 bases of it.

The sequence joins TRBV7-8 to TRBJ2-4; 8 central bases correspond to TRBD2. Material: PBMCs. This TCR derives from a woman between 18 and 50 years old in good health. The nucleotide sequence reads as follows: TGTGCCAGCAGCTTAATGAGAGCGGGAGCTATGGACATTCAGTACTTC. Its amino acids are CASSLMRAGAMDIQYF.